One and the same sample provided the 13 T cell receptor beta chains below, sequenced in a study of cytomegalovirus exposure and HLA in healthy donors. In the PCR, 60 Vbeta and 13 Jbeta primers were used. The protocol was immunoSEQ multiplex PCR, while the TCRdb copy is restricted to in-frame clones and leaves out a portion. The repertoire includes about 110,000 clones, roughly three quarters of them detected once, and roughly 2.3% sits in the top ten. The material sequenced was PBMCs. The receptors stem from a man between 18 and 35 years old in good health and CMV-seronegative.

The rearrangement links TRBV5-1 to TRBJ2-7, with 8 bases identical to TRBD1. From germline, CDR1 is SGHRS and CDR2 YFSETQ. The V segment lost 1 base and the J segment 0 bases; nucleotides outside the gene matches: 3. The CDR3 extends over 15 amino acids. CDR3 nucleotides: TGCGCCAGCAGCTTGCGGACAGGGAGCTCCTACGAGCAGTACTTC. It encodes CASSLRTGSSYEQYF. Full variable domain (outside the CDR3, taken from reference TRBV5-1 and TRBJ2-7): KAGVTQTPRYLIKTRGQQVTLSCSPISGHRSVSWYQQTPGQGLQFLFEYFSETQRNKGNFPGRFSGRQFSNSRSEMNVSTLELGDSALYLCASSLRTGSSYEQYFGPGTRLTVT.

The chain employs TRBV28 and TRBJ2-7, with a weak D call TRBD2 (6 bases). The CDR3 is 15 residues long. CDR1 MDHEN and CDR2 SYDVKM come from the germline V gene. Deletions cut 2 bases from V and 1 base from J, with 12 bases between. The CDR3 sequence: CASSLRPGTSYEQYF. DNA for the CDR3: TGTGCCAGCAGTTTACGCCCTGGGACTTCCTACGAGCAGTACTTC.

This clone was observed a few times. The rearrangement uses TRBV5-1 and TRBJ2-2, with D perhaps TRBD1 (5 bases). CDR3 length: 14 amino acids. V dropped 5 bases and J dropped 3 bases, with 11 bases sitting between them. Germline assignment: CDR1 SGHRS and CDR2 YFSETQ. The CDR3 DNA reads TGCGCCAGCAGGGGGCAGGTGGACACCGGGGAGCTGTTTTTT. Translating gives CASRGQVDTGELFF. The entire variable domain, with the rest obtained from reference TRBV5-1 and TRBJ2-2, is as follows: KAGVTQTPRYLIKTRGQQVTLSCSPISGHRSVSWYQQTPGQGLQFLFEYFSETQRNKGNFPGRFSGRQFSNSRSEMNVSTLELGDSALYLCASRGQVDTGELFFGEGSRLTVL.

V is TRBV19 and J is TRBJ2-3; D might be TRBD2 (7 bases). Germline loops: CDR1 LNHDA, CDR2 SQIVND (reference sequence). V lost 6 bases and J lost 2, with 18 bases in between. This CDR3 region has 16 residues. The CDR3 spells CASREAGAYPTDTQYF. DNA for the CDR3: TGTGCCAGTAGGGAGGCGGGGGCCTACCCCACAGATACGCAGTATTTT.

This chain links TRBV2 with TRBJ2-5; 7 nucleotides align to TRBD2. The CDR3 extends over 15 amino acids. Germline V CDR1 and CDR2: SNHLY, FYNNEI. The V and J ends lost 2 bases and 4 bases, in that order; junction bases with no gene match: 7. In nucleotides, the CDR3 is TGTGCCAGCAGTGAATGGGTCAGCGGGGCAGAGACCCAGTACTTC. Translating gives CASSEWVSGAETQYF.

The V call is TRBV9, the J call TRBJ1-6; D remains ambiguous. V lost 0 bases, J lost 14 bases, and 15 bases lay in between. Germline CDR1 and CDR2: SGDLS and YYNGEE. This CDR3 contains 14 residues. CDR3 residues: CASSVEERQAALHF. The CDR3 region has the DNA TGTGCCAGCAGCGTAGAGGAAAGGCAGGCTGCCCTCCACTTT.

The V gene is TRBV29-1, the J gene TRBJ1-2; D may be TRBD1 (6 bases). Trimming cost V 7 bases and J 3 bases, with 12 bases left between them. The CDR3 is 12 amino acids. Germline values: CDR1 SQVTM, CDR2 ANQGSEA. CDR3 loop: CSGRGGDYGYTF. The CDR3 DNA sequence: TGCAGCGGTAGGGGGGGCGACTATGGCTACACCTTC.

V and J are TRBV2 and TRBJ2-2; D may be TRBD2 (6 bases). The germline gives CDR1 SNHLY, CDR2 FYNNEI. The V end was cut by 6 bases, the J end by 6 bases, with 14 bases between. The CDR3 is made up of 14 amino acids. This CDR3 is CASRQGGGSGELFF. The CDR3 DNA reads TGTGCCAGCAGGCAGGGAGGAGGTTCCGGGGAGCTGTTTTTT.

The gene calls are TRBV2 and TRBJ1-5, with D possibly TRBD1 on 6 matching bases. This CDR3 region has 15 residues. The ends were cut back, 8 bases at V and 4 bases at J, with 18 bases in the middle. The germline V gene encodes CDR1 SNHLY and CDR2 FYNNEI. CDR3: CASRTGTDRNQPQHF. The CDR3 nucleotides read TGTGCCAGCCGTACAGGGACGGACCGGAATCAGCCCCAGCATTTT.

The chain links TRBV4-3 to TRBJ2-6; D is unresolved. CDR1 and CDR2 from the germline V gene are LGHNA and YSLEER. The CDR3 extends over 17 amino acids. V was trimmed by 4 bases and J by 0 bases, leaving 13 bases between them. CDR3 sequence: CASSPVAEFSGANVLTF. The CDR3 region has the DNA TGCGCCAGCAGCCCCGTGGCCGAATTCTCTGGGGCCAACGTCCTGACTTTC.

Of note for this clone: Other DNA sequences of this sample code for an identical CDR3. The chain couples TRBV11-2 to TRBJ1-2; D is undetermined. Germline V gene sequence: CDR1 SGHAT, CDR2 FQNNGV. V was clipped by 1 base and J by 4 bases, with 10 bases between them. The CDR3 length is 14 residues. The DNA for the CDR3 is TGTGCCAGCAGCTTAGCAGAGGGAGTCTATGGCTACACCTTC. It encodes CASSLAEGVYGYTF.

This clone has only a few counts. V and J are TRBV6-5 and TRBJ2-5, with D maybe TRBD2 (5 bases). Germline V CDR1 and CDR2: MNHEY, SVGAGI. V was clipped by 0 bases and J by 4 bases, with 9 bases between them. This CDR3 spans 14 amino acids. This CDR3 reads CASSYSEVRETQYF. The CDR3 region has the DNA TGTGCCAGCAGTTACTCGGAGGTCCGAGAGACCCAGTACTTC.

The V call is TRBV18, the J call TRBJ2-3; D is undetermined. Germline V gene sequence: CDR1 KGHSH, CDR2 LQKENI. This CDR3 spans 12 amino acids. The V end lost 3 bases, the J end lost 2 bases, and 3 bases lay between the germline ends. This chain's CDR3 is CASSPFTDTQYF. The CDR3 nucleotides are TGTGCCAGCTCACCCTTCACAGATACGCAGTATTTT.